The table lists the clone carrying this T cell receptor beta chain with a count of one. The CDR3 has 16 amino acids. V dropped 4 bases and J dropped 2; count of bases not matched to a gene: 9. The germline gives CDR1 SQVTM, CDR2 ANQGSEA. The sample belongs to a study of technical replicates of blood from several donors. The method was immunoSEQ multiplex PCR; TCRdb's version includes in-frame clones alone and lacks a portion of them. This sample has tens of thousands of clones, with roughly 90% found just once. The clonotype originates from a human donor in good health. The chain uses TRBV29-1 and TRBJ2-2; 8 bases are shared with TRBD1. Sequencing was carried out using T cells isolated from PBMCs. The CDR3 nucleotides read TGCAGCGTTGTGGTTGCGGGACAGGTTAACACCGGGGAGCTGTTTTTT. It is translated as CSVVVAGQVNTGELFF.